The entry below describes one T cell receptor (beta chain). The antigen it recognizes is unknown. No base quality information exists; no much larger clone differs at one position. The receptor library was made with the immunoSEQ multiplex PCR assay. For the multiplex PCR, a mixture combining 60 forward primers for TCR Vbeta segments and 13 reverse primers for TCR Jbeta segments was used. A multiplex PCR assay on genomic DNA amplified the CDR3 region of rearranged TCR beta genes. On the Illumina HiSeq System, the amplified TCR beta libraries were sequenced as 87-base-pair reads. In the source study's methods: A later analysis tallied roughly 80 million unique TCR beta chains across the approximately 670 repertoires, and some 12 million of those chains were shared by two or more donors. Raw reads were error-corrected and collapsed into unique sequences with a nearest-neighbor algorithm that merged closely related sequences to remove PCR and sequencing errors. To assign V, D and J gene segments, CDR3 sequences were aligned to IMGT reference sequences. For a sequence to be retained, a match of at least six nucleotides was required to both a V gene segment and a J gene segment. Rearrangements were classified as productive when the CDR3 lacked stop codons and remained in frame with V and J, and all other rearrangements were classified as non-productive. Following IMGT convention, CDR3 was defined as the stretch from the second conserved V-encoded cysteine up to the conserved J-encoded phenylalanine. In an earlier analysis of around 640 of the donors, sequences lacking an unambiguous match to a single V gene segment were excluded. An earlier analysis of a few hundred of the donors called V segments functional above 56.7% productive rearrangements and segregating when the between-donor standard deviation exceeded 5%. To diagnose cytomegalovirus status from the catalog of TCR beta chain sequences, a statistical classification framework was built. In a later analysis, TCR nucleotide sequences were compared against IMGT/GENE-DB human TR gene sequences so that V and J genes could be assigned. The TCRdist pipeline was used in a later analysis to assign CDR3 sequences and most-parsimonious VDJ recombination scenarios. In a later analysis, every TCR beta chain was defined by the combination of its CDR3 amino acid sequence and its V-gene family, and reads without a unique V-gene family were dropped. In a later analysis, several hundred highly shared, low-generation-probability nucleotide sequences were removed to address suspected cross-contamination and a sequencing artifact. In a later analysis, a clonal expansion index was calculated for each public chain from normalized within-repertoire ranks of inferred template counts. In a later analysis, generation probabilities were computed using a VDJ recombination model fitted to out-of-frame rearrangements, and the results were checked against IGoR. Hypergeometric tests were used in a later analysis to score TCR-TCR, TCR-HLA and TCR-CMV co-occurrence, with a repertoire-size bias correction applied to the TCR pairs. To estimate false discovery rates, a later analysis permuted the HLA or CMV assignments 20 times. In a later analysis, co-occurring TCRs were grouped using DBSCAN, and TCRdist sequence similarity was added for clustering within HLA-allele-positive subsets. Repertoires with fewer than 30,000 or more than 120,000 public chains were left out of co-occurrence clustering, as were five repertoires with anomalous nucleotide sharing. TCRdb's version of the immuneACCESS table is confined to in-frame rearrangements and falls short of the full clone set. An unresolved V gene accounts for under half of the shortfall where checked; the remainder is of unknown origin. The DNA was the basis for D and trimming; V, J and clone size are from that table. The sample includes 140,000 to 150,000 clones, with 73% observed a single time. The ten top clones hold 1.6% of the sample.

The CDR1 and CDR2 encoded by the germline V gene are SGDLS and YYNGEE. From its cysteine to its phenylalanine, the CDR3 spans 15 amino acids. Only the CDR3 DNA stays, 45 bases, in frame from base 1. The V end loses 1 base and the J end loses 3 bases, and a stretch of 13 bases separates them. The cohort consisted of fewer than 700 healthy bone marrow donors. All cohort members were sampled while nominally healthy, although unrecorded immune exposures were likely present. The donor was CMV seronegative and was included in the group of several hundred seronegative cohort members. A peripheral blood sample was collected from each donor, and TCR beta sequencing was performed on peripheral blood mononuclear cells. Genomic DNA was extracted from the blood cell samples with the Qiagen DNeasy Blood Extraction Kit. These data belong to a study of cytomegalovirus exposure and HLA in healthy donors (dated by TCRdb to about 2017). Notes on the research overall: According to an earlier analysis of a few hundred of the donors, about 180 million T cells yielded 117 million unique TCR beta sequences and around 300 Gb of sequence data. An early release that covered some 640 HLA-typed donors contained around 300 gigabases of sequencing data and tens of millions of unique TCR sequences. The genetic ancestry cluster associated with self-reported Caucasian donors included around 76% of the roughly 410 genotyped donors. The study aimed to test whether cataloging public T cell receptors could reveal signatures of past pathogen exposure. Using immunosequencing, the study profiled T cell repertoires from roughly 650 subjects and related those repertoires to cytomegalovirus serostatus. Along with the roughly 670-subject first cohort, a separate validation cohort of 120 different subjects was used. High-throughput TCR immunosequencing, statistical association of individual TCRs with disease status, and machine learning were combined to predict cytomegalovirus infection status. In a later analysis, previously published TCR beta repertoires from about 670 donors were re-analyzed and high-resolution HLA genotyping was added so that TCR occurrence patterns could be studied. Rather than drawing on any new phenotypic data, the later analysis identified candidate immune exposures from TCR beta sequences and the way those sequences occurred across donors. To decide whether each TCR beta V gene segment behaved as functional or pseudogenic, an earlier analysis of fewer than 750 of the donors relied on high-throughput TCR beta sequencing. Donor age, sex, ethnicity and CMV serostatus were compiled alongside the repertoire data. A later genetic analysis used genome-wide SNP genotypes for about 65% of the 666 donors, treating that subset as a discovery cohort. Every discovery cohort repertoire had been produced on one sequencing platform. HLA typing included class I and class II loci at four-digit resolution. The number of typed donors differed by locus: roughly 620-630 for A, B, C, DRB1 and DQB1; 522 for DQA1; around 610 for DPA1; and some 470 for DPB1. Because of strong linkage in the cohort, four to six DR-DQ haplotypes were treated as single units for association and clustering. Among roughly 400 genotyped donors of the cohort, an average of about 220,000 unique TCR beta nucleotide sequences was sequenced per donor, of which 15% to 20% were non-productive.

Results and caveats for the whole study, not just this receptor: In a later genetic analysis, fewer N-insertions in productive TCRs were reported among donors in an Asian-associated ancestry cluster than the roughly 640-donor mean. The authors suggested that the approach could potentially be generalized to other disease states and immunological phenotypes. In a later analysis, TCR association rates were found to vary across HLA loci, with the most associated TCRs seen for DRB1 alleles and the fewest for HLA-C alleles. A further reported finding was that TCR beta sequences accurately predicted the HLA-A and HLA-B alleles for most subjects in the first cohort. A later analysis found that HLA-associated TCR beta chains were more clonally expanded and had lower generation probabilities than equally common non-associated chains. Because HLA typing was unavailable for some donors at each locus, only the typed subset was used in association tests. A total of about 180 TCR beta chains were listed by the study as associated with cytomegalovirus. In a later analysis, more than 15,000 TCR beta sequences were associated with specific HLA alleles at a false discovery rate of 0.05. In vitro tests confirmed that a few of the cytomegalovirus-associated TCR beta chains recognize cytomegalovirus antigens. The 87-base-pair reads could not distinguish some IMGT-functional V segments, including TRBV6-2 and TRBV6-3, so those segments were excluded. The cohort was sequenced for TCR beta chains only, and without alpha or paired-chain data the features that could be detected were limited. The classifier was reported to diagnose cytomegalovirus status with high specificity and sensitivity in both the original and validation cohorts. A cluster of highly shared sequence variants was judged likely to be a technical artifact of the sequencing pipeline. Most TCR sequences were observed very rarely across donors, whereas some public TCRs were present in many individuals. Roughly uniform sequencing depth across donors was assumed in presence/absence analyses, although this assumption may not hold. Correlated functional status among segregating V segments might be attributable to linkage disequilibrium, but an unknown experimental factor could not be ruled out. In an earlier analysis of about 550 of the donors, most TCR beta V segments were observed in productive rearrangements about 90% or about 30% of the time, broadly matching IMGT annotations. In a later analysis, most CMV-associated TCR beta chains were found to appear HLA-restricted, with HLA associations seemingly driven largely by CMV exposure. Assigning TCR associations to individual alleles was difficult when HLA alleles, especially DR and DQ, strongly co-occurred. A later genetic analysis associated a missense DCLRE1C variant with V-gene and J-gene trimming of TCR beta chains, and an independent cohort replicated the association. A later analysis reported that several top co-occurrence clusters appeared linked to parvovirus B19, influenza, CMV and Epstein-Barr virus. CMV serostatus was the only immune exposure information available for the cohort. The earlier analysis of approximately 590 of the donors excluded seventeen rarely observed V segments, including chromosome 9 orphons, because counts were too low.

The specimen was PBMCs. This TCR was recovered from a woman aged 18-29 years in good health and CMV-seronegative. The receptor chain draws on TRBV9 and TRBJ2-5; a tentative D match to TRBD2 spans 5 bases. The CDR3 protein: CASSVSPAAKETQYF. The sequence in DNA is TGTGCCAGCAGCGTAAGTCCAGCGGCCAAAGAGACCCAGTACTTC.